This TCR beta chain was sequenced for a study of metastatic and nonmetastatic thyroid tumors. In the study overall: Samples came from malignant and benign thyroid patients, and repertoires were compared across blood and tumor or nodule tissue.

MiXCR was used by TCRdb to re-call the PCR reads. The profile covers approximately 24,000 clones, with 20% to 25% appearing a single time and roughly a quarter taken by the ten largest. Notes on the study in general: Versus benign nodules, malignant thyroid tumors reportedly had significantly higher TCR beta diversity, in blood and tumor.

Notes on this clone: Its antigen is still unknown.

There were no patients who had received any treatment before thyroid surgery. The CDR3 consists of 16 residues. Germline V lookup: CDR1 DFQATT, CDR2 SNEGSKA (reference sequence). Trimming stripped 6 bases from V and 5 bases from J, with 26 bases between. The chain recombines TRBV20-1 with TRBJ2-7; D may correspond to TRBD1 or TRBD2 (5 bases each). The clonotype was recovered from a male donor with papillary thyroid cancer or a benign thyroid nodule (not recorded which). Some clones in this sample may be carry-over from other donors' samples. Sequencing used blood. The CDR3 DNA sequence: TGCAGTGCCCTTTCCCGGAAAAGAGGGGATGGCAACGAGCAGTACTTC. It specifies CSALSRKRGDGNEQYF.